This T cell receptor beta chain originates from a study of T cell responses to AZD1222 COVID-19 vaccine. Study conclusions and caveats: Vaccination with two AZD1222 doses was followed by a rise in Spike-specific TCR breadth and depth. Among spike-specific TCRs, nearly half reportedly target unmutated variant regions. Regions 160-218 and 743-854 held dominance among vaccine-associated CD4 TCRs, which spanned spike. Repertoires were sampled only after the peak T cell response.

Measured with immunoSEQ multiplex PCR; TCRdb has only the in-frame clones, and not every one. The table shows 100,000 to 150,000 clones, with roughly 89% occurring only once. Turning to this clone: Antigen unknown.

This CDR3 has 14 residues. Trimming shortened V by 4 bases and J by 6 bases, and 15 bases separated the two germline ends. Germline CDR1 SGHAT, CDR2 FQNNGV. The rearrangement links TRBV11-2 to TRBJ1-1, with a possible D match to TRBD1 (5 bases). The receptor was derived from an adult in good health. Sequencing was performed on peripheral blood, taken on day 0 of AZD1222 vaccination. The CDR3 is CASSSGRGSSEAFF. The CDR3 nucleotides read TGTGCCAGCAGCTCCGGAAGGGGCTCTTCTGAAGCTTTCTTT.